This passage covers 25 T cell receptor beta chains from one sample sequenced in a study of T cell responses to AZD1222 COVID-19 vaccine. TCRdb's table, derived via immunoSEQ multiplex PCR, lists solely in-frame clones and lacks some. The table has around 83,000 clones, more than 70% seen once. The source material was peripheral blood, sampled on day 0 of AZD1222 vaccination. The origin of the receptors is an adult in good health.

CDR3 region: CASSLVHRVGGTEAFF. The CDR3 nucleotides are TGTGCCAGCAGCTTAGTTCACAGGGTTGGGGGCACTGAAGCTTTCTTT. The V and J genes are TRBV7-2 and TRBJ1-1; TRBD1 might be the D (6 bases). The CDR3 extends over 16 amino acids. With 1 base removed from V and 4 bases from J, the gap between germline ends came to 16 bases. Germline lookup yields CDR1 SGHTA and CDR2 FQGNSA.

This rearrangement joins TRBV6-2 or TRBV6-3 to TRBJ2-3; weak D call: TRBD2 (5 bases). The germline V gene encodes CDR1 MNHEY and CDR2 SVGEGT. CDR3 length: 15 amino acids. V lost 5 bases and J lost 4, with 16 bases in between. Here the CDR3 reads CASSGRGNEPDTQYF. In DNA form, the CDR3 reads TGTGCCAGCAGTGGCCGAGGGAACGAACCAGATACGCAGTATTTT.

About this clone itself: Other DNA sequences from this sample encode an identical CDR3 as well. This sequence joins TRBV6-2 or TRBV6-3 and TRBJ1-6, with D unclear. V was cut by 5 bases and J by 5 bases, with 10 bases left in between. This CDR3 contains 14 residues. Germline V gives CDR1 MNHEY, CDR2 SVGEGT. The CDR3 loop reads CASSPGRNNSPLHF. The CDR3 nucleotides read TGTGCCAGCAGTCCAGGACGGAATAATTCACCCCTCCACTTT.

The CDR3 protein is CASSRLAGDHNYGYTF. In DNA, the CDR3 is TGTGCCAGTAGTCGTTTGGCAGGAGACCATAACTATGGCTACACCTTC. The chain uses TRBV19 and TRBJ1-2; D gene uncertain. Trimming took off 5 bases at V and 1 base at J, with 17 bases between the two ends. This CDR3 has 16 residues. The germline gives CDR1 LNHDA, CDR2 SQIVND (reference sequence).

This clone has only one observation. This chain joins TRBV15 and TRBJ2-2; TRBD1 is a possible D gene (6 bases). The CDR3 runs to 15 residues. Germline CDR1 and CDR2: LNHNV and YYDKDF (reference sequence). V was shortened by 2 bases and J by 3 bases, with 10 bases between the two germline ends. CDR3 DNA: TGTGCCACCAGCAGAAGGACAGCTTACACCGGGGAGCTGTTTTTT. Amino acid sequence: CATSRRTAYTGELFF.

The chain recombines TRBV7-2 with TRBJ1-1; 7 nucleotides align to TRBD1. Unmatched junction bases numbered 4, after V lost 0 bases and J lost 0 bases. The germline V gene encodes CDR1 SGHTA and CDR2 FQGNSA. The CDR3 is made up of 16 amino acids. CDR3 coding DNA: TGTGCCAGCAGCTTAGCGCGGACAGGTATGAACACTGAAGCTTTCTTT. Amino acid sequence: CASSLARTGMNTEAFF. The whole variable domain, remainder taken from reference TRBV7-2 and TRBJ1-1, is GAGVSQSPSNKVTEKGKDVELRCDPISGHTALYWYRQSLGQGLEFLIYFQGNSAPDKSGLPSDRFSAERTGGSVSTLTIQRTQQEDSAVYLCASSLARTGMNTEAFFGQGTRLTVV.

The V gene is TRBV2, the J gene TRBJ1-1; no clear D gene. CDR1 is SNHLY, CDR2 FYNNEI, per germline. The CDR3 sequence is 10 residues long. Trimming cost V 6 bases and J 8 bases, with 7 bases left between them. Here the CDR3 reads CASSLREAFF. Written as DNA, the CDR3 is TGTGCCAGCAGCCTAAGGGAAGCTTTCTTT.

The gene calls are TRBV7-9 and TRBJ2-2; D is perhaps TRBD1 (5 bases). In germline, CDR1 is SEHNR, CDR2 FQNEAQ (reference sequence). The CDR3 is made up of 14 amino acids. V dropped 5 bases and J dropped 4 bases, with 11 bases sitting between them. For the CDR3, the DNA is TGTGCCAGCAGCCAGACAGCCGTCACCGGGGAGCTGTTTTTT. This codes for CASSQTAVTGELFF.

The J gene is TRBJ1-2, the V gene TRBV4-3, with TRBD1 identical over 10 bases. This CDR3 spans 16 amino acids. V dropped 0 bases and J dropped 4; count of bases not matched to a gene: 5. Germline V gene lookup returns CDR1 LGHNA and CDR2 YSLEER. CDR3 sequence: CASSQDRDRGIYGYTF. CDR3 DNA sequence: TGCGCCAGCAGCCAAGATAGGGACAGGGGTATCTATGGCTACACCTTC.

The gene calls are TRBV4-3 and TRBJ2-1; D unclear. Trimming stripped 2 bases from V and 1 base from J, with 9 bases between. The CDR3 has 15 amino acids. The germline gives CDR1 LGHNA, CDR2 YSLEER. Written as DNA, the CDR3 is TGCGCCAGCAGCCAAAACCACCAGTCCTACAATGAGCAGTTCTTC. Amino acid sequence: CASSQNHQSYNEQFF.

V gene TRBV6-5 combines with J gene TRBJ2-1; no clear D. Trimming took off 6 bases at V and 10 bases at J, with 10 bases between the two ends. Germline CDR1 MNHEY, CDR2 SVGAGI. This CDR3 is 11 amino acids long. CDR3 DNA sequence: TGTGCCAGCAGCCACGGGCAGGAGCAGTTCTTC. Translated: CASSHGQEQFF.

The rearrangement joins TRBV12-3 or TRBV12-4 to TRBJ2-1, with no clear D. The CDR3 consists of 11 residues. V lost 3 bases to trimming and J lost 7 bases, with 4 bases between them. For the CDR3, the DNA is TGTGCCAGCAGTTTCATAAATGAGCAGTTCTTC. Translated, it gives CASSFINEQFF.

Only one count was recorded for this clone. J is TRBJ1-4 and V is TRBV6-5, with 7 bases fitting TRBD1. Germline CDR1 and CDR2: MNHEY and SVGAGI. The CDR3 spans 13 residues. Germline trimming cut 8 bases from V and 8 bases from J; bases unmatched to any gene: 8. The CDR3 sequence: CASSGQAGEKLFF. CDR3 in DNA: TGTGCCAGCTCAGGACAGGCGGGCGAAAAACTGTTTTTT.

The chain has TRBV6-5 and TRBJ1-4; D unresolved. The germline gives CDR1 MNHEY, CDR2 SVGAGI. The CDR3 runs to 16 residues. Trimming removed 0 bases from V and 5 bases from J, with 13 bases in between. The CDR3 sequence is CASSYSINGWNEKLFF. Written as DNA, the CDR3 is TGTGCCAGCAGTTACTCGATAAACGGCTGGAATGAAAAACTGTTTTTT.

This clone has only one observation. The chain recombines TRBV2 with TRBJ2-6, with D unresolved. Trimming shortened V by 7 bases and J by 2 bases, and 9 bases separated the two germline ends. Germline CDR1 SNHLY, CDR2 FYNNEI. The CDR3 covers 14 residues. Here the CDR3 DNA reads TGTGCCAGCAATGGACCCACTGGGGCCAACGTCCTGACTTTC. It specifies CASNGPTGANVLTF.

Points on this clone: Other DNA sequences within the sample encode an identical CDR3. The chain recombines TRBV6-5 with TRBJ1-4; no clear D gene. V lost 6 bases and J 6 bases, leaving 11 bases between the germline ends. The germline V gene has CDR1 MNHEY and CDR2 SVGAGI. This CDR3 contains 13 residues. DNA of the CDR3: TGTGCCAGCAGGCCCCCTGGGGATGAAAAACTGTTTTTT. It is translated as CASRPPGDEKLFF.

CDR3 loop: CSVGPGGGETQYF. As DNA, the CDR3 is TGCAGCGTTGGACCAGGGGGCGGAGAGACCCAGTACTTC. The J gene is TRBJ2-5, the V gene TRBV29-1; 8 positions match TRBD1. The CDR3 totals 13 residues. The V gene end was trimmed by 4 bases and the J gene end by 4 bases; junction bases not matched to a gene: 5. Germline CDR1 SQVTM, CDR2 ANQGSEA.

This clone has a handful of counts. The chain recombines TRBV2 with TRBJ1-5, with D maybe TRBD1 (6 bases). Germline V lookup: CDR1 SNHLY, CDR2 FYNNEI. The CDR3 runs to 12 residues. Trimming cost V 10 bases and J 3 bases, with 10 bases left between them. CDR3 nucleotides: TGTGCCACCGGACAGTTCAATCAGCCCCAGCATTTT. Its protein product is CATGQFNQPQHF.

The chain employs TRBV5-6 and TRBJ2-7, with TRBD2 identical over 7 bases. Germline V lookup: CDR1 SGHDT, CDR2 YYEEEE. V lost 0 bases and J lost 5; bases outside the gene matches: 5. The CDR3 has 14 amino acids. CDR3 protein: CASSLGLAGDEQYF. The CDR3 DNA reads as TGTGCCAGCAGCTTGGGACTAGCTGGCGACGAGCAGTACTTC. The whole variable domain, filled in from reference TRBV5-6 and TRBJ2-7, reads DAGVTQSPTHLIKTRGQQVTLRCSPKSGHDTVSWYQQALGQGPQFIFQYYEEEERQRGNFPDRFSGHQFPNYSSELNVNALLLGDSALYLCASSLGLAGDEQYFGPGTRLTVT.

The rearrangement uses TRBV7-2 and TRBJ1-1; D not resolved. CDR3 length: 13 residues. V was pared by 4 bases and J by 4 bases, with 10 bases between. Germline CDR1 SGHTA, CDR2 FQGNSA. As DNA, the CDR3 is TGTGCCAGCAGCTCCCTCCGGAGCACTGAAGCTTTCTTT. Its protein is CASSSLRSTEAFF.

The chain combines TRBV4-3 with TRBJ2-1, with D possibly being TRBD2 (6 bases). The CDR3 is 18 amino acids. Trimming took 0 bases from V and 0 from J, leaving 15 bases between them. Per germline, CDR1 LGHNA and CDR2 YSLEER. The CDR3 loop is CASSQDLGGAGSYNEQFF. The CDR3 DNA is TGCGCCAGCAGCCAAGATCTGGGCGGGGCTGGCTCCTACAATGAGCAGTTCTTC.

The rearrangement uses TRBV4-2 and TRBJ2-1; 12 bases agree with TRBD2. With V trimmed by 4 bases and J by 8 bases, 6 bases remained unmatched. The germline gives CDR1 LGHNA, CDR2 YNFKEQ. The length of the CDR3 is 15 residues. The DNA for the CDR3 is TGTGCCAGCAGCCCGGCCGGGACTAGCGGGTATGAGCAGTTCTTC. Residues: CASSPAGTSGYEQFF.

The chain uses TRBV7-2 and TRBJ2-2; D perhaps matches TRBD2 (7 bases). CDR1 SGHTA and CDR2 FQGNSA come from the germline V gene. Trimming stripped 0 bases from V and 3 bases from J, with 20 bases between. This CDR3 is 19 amino acids long. CDR3 nucleotide sequence: TGTGCCAGCAGCTTAGCGCTAGCCGCGGCGGGGGCTTACACCGGGGAGCTGTTTTTT. Translated, it gives CASSLALAAAGAYTGELFF.

V is TRBV29-1 and J is TRBJ1-3; 7 nucleotides line up with TRBD1. Germline CDR1 is SQVTM and CDR2 is ANQGSEA. The CDR3 runs 13 residues. J gave up 0 bases and V 8 bases, and 4 bases lay outside the gene matches. CDR3 DNA sequence: TGCAGCACCTCAGGGGGCTCTGGAAACACCATATATTTT. It codes for CSTSGGSGNTIYF.

This clone was observed a single time. The V and J genes are TRBV4-3 and TRBJ1-6, with 8 bases lining up with TRBD1. The CDR3 runs 16 residues. The germline CDR1 and CDR2 sequences are LGHNA and YSLEER. V lost 3 bases, J lost 6 bases, and 7 bases stayed unmatched. CDR3 amino acids: CASSQSLDRGNSPLHF. CDR3 coding DNA: TGCGCCAGCAGCCAGTCCTTAGACAGGGGTAATTCACCCCTCCACTTT.